A single sample gave rise to the 32 T cell receptor beta chains below, sequenced in a study of blood T cell repertoires in COVID-19. Clones were sequenced by immunoSEQ multiplex PCR, and TCRdb holds only the in-frame ones, with some missing. The table has about 240,000 clones, 87% seen once. The sequenced sample was peripheral blood. These receptors were taken from a man in his 60s who had recovered from COVID-19.

The chain joins TRBV4-2 to TRBJ2-1, with D possibly being TRBD2 (6 bases). V lost 3 bases and J lost 6, with 15 bases in between. CDR3 size: 15 residues. Germline V gene sequence: CDR1 LGHNA, CDR2 YNFKEQ. CDR3 region: CASSQAGDLVNEQFF. Here the CDR3 DNA reads TGTGCCAGCAGCCAGGCCGGGGACTTGGTCAATGAGCAGTTCTTC.

In this sample, this clone turned up a few times. V gene TRBV4-1 combines with J gene TRBJ2-7; 7 bases map to TRBD1. The length of the CDR3 is 16 residues. Germline CDR1 MGHRA, CDR2 YSYEKL. V dropped 4 bases and J dropped 0; count of bases not matched to a gene: 9. The CDR3 nucleotides read TGCGCCAGCAGCCGTCCGCAAGGGGACAGCTCCTACGAGCAGTACTTC. Translating it yields CASSRPQGDSSYEQYF.

Concerning this clone: Other DNA variants within this sample encode the same CDR3. The chain has TRBV29-1 and TRBJ2-7; D gene ambiguous. Looked up from germline, CDR1 is SQVTM and CDR2 is ANQGSEA. Trimming removed 4 bases at V and 1 base at J, with 5 bases between. The CDR3 has 11 residues. The CDR3 sequence: CSVGQSYEQYF. The CDR3 DNA is TGCAGCGTTGGTCAGTCCTACGAGCAGTACTTC.

The genes are TRBV24-1 and TRBJ2-1; TRBD2 matches at 9 bases. Germline CDR1 reads KGHDR; CDR2 reads SFDVKD. The ends lost 3 bases at V and 8 bases at J; junction bases unmatched: 4. The CDR3 totals 14 residues. CDR3 region: CATSDQSGGYEQFF. For the CDR3, the DNA is TGTGCCACCAGTGATCAGAGCGGGGGGTATGAGCAGTTCTTC.

The J gene is TRBJ1-2, the V gene TRBV30, with D unclear. Trimming left V 6 bases short and J 2 bases short, with 13 bases between. CDR1 GTSNPN and CDR2 SVGIG come from the germline V gene (reference sequence). The CDR3 spans 13 residues. The CDR3 here is CACRHSQNYGYTF. CDR3 coding DNA: TGTGCCTGTCGACACAGTCAAAACTATGGCTACACCTTC. The entire variable domain, with the rest obtained from reference TRBV30 and TRBJ1-2, is as follows: SQTIHQWPATLVQPVGSPLSLECTVEGTSNPNLYWYRQAAGRGLQLLFYSVGIGQISSEVPQNLSASRPQDRQFILSSKKLLLSDSGFYLCACRHSQNYGYTFGSGTRLTVV.

The chain has TRBV10-3 and TRBJ2-7, with TRBD2 identical over 12 bases. This CDR3 region has 12 residues. Germline V gives CDR1 ENHRY, CDR2 SYGVKD. V dropped 3 bases and J dropped 10; count of bases not matched to a gene: 1. CDR3 DNA: TGTGCCATCAGTGAACTAGCGGGGGGACAGTACTTC. Translation: CAISELAGGQYF.

This clone has only one observation. The rearrangement uses TRBV7-2 and TRBJ2-7; perhaps TRBD2 as D (5 bases). The CDR3 is made up of 14 amino acids. The ends were cut back, 2 bases at V and 4 bases at J, with 12 bases in the middle. Germline CDR1 is SGHTA and CDR2 is FQGNSA. The CDR3 nucleotides are TGTGCCAGCAGCTTAATCGGGGTCATTTACGAGCAGTACTTC. This encodes CASSLIGVIYEQYF.

This chain connects TRBV7-2 to TRBJ2-7, with D possibly matching TRBD2 (7 bases). This CDR3 has 15 amino acids. Looked up from germline, CDR1 is SGHTA and CDR2 is FQGNSA. Trimming pared 2 bases from V and 1 base from J, leaving 12 bases between. CDR3 protein: CASSLRGAPSYEQYV. In DNA, the CDR3 is TGTGCCAGCAGCTTACGGGGGGCCCCTTCCTACGAGCAGTACGTC.

Concerning this clone: Germline and junction disagree at one end, which may indicate a read error. This chain joins TRBV3-1 (or the pseudogene TRBV3-2) and TRBJ2-2; TRBD2 matches at 9 bases. The CDR3 runs 16 residues. Germline V CDR1 and CDR2: LGHDT, YNNKEL (reference sequence). The CDR3 loop is CARSQWAGGPAGELFF. The CDR3, as DNA: TGTGCCCGCAGCCAATGGGCGGGGGGGCCGGCCGGGGAGCTGTTTTTT.

The V call is TRBV23-1, the J call TRBJ1-6, with D maybe TRBD1 (5 bases). TRBV23-1 is reported as an ORF; its role is uncertain. V lost 0 bases and J 10 bases, leaving 13 bases between the germline ends. The CDR3 runs to 15 residues. This chain's CDR3 is CASSQSTGVRSPLHF. The CDR3 nucleotides read TGCGCCAGCAGTCAATCCACGGGGGTGAGATCACCCCTCCACTTT.

This clone was observed a single time. The V gene is TRBV10-2, the J gene TRBJ1-3, with D maybe TRBD1 (6 bases). CDR1 and CDR2 from the germline V gene are WSHSY and SAAADI. This CDR3 has 14 amino acids. V dropped 3 bases and J dropped 4 bases, with 10 bases sitting between them. The CDR3 sequence is CASSDLDRGNTIYF. The CDR3 DNA reads as TGCGCCAGCAGTGATCTAGACAGGGGAAACACCATATATTTT.

The V and J genes are TRBV6-2 or TRBV6-3 and TRBJ1-3, with D maybe TRBD1 (6 bases). Trimming stripped 2 bases from V and 9 bases from J, with 17 bases between. The germline V gene has CDR1 MNHEY and CDR2 SVGEGT. CDR3 length: 15 residues. Written as DNA, the CDR3 is TGTGCCAGCAGTTACGGCTCACAGGGAATCCGCACCATATATTTT. Its translation: CASSYGSQGIRTIYF.

This sequence joins TRBV5-4 and TRBJ2-7; TRBD2 matches at 9 bases. The CDR3 consists of 14 residues. Losses at the gene ends were 4 bases for V and 6 bases for J; bases not matched to a gene: 8. The germline CDR1 and CDR2 sequences are SGHNT and YYREEE (reference sequence). CDR3 nucleotide sequence: TGTGCCAGCAGCCTACGGACTAGCGTGAGCGAGCAGTACTTC. Amino acids: CASSLRTSVSEQYF.

CDR3 sequence (DNA): TGCGCCAGCAGCTTTTCGGACAGCGGTAGACACGAGCAGTACTTC. This codes for CASSFSDSGRHEQYF. The genes are TRBV5-1 and TRBJ2-7; weak D call: TRBD1 (6 bases). The CDR3 covers 15 residues. The ends were cut back, 2 bases at V and 5 bases at J, with 17 bases in the middle. Germline V gene sequence: CDR1 SGHRS, CDR2 YFSETQ.

This clone was counted a few times. The CDR3 region is CAWSVTTGAAEAFF. The CDR3 bases are TGTGCCTGGAGTGTTACTACAGGGGCGGCTGAAGCTTTCTTT. The chain is built from TRBV30 and TRBJ1-1; 7 bases align to TRBD1. The CDR3 has 14 residues. Germline CDR1 reads GTSNPN; CDR2 reads SVGIG (reference sequence). V shed 0 bases, J shed 6 bases, and the junction held 7 bases outside the gene matches.

This rearrangement joins TRBV5-6 to TRBJ2-1, with TRBD2 as a possible D gene (6 bases). The CDR3 totals 15 residues. CDR1 and CDR2 from the germline V gene are SGHDT and YYEEEE. The V gene lost 5 bases and the J gene lost 4 bases, with 16 bases spanning the gap. The DNA of the CDR3 is TGTGCCAGCAGGGGAGGTGCCGGGCGATACAATGAGCAGTTCTTC. Encoded protein: CASRGGAGRYNEQFF.

Written as DNA, the CDR3 is TGTGCCAGCAGTTACAGGGACAGGGATGGGTACGAGCAGTACTTC. Translated: CASSYRDRDGYEQYF. The rearrangement joins TRBV6-5 to TRBJ2-7; 9 bases align to TRBD1. The CDR3 spans 15 residues. Germline-derived CDR1 and CDR2 are MNHEY and SVGAGI. V dropped 2 bases and J dropped 4; count of bases not matched to a gene: 6.

The chain carries TRBV9 and TRBJ2-4; the match to TRBD1 covers 7 bases. J was trimmed by 9 bases and V by 3 bases; bases with no gene match: 9. The CDR3 consists of 14 residues. CDR1 and CDR2 from the germline V gene are SGDLS and YYNGEE. The CDR3 spells CASSADRALGIQYF. CDR3 in DNA: TGTGCCAGCAGCGCAGACAGGGCCCTCGGCATTCAGTACTTC.

The genes are TRBV10-2 and TRBJ1-2; D ambiguous. Trimming removed 7 bases at V and 4 bases at J, with 7 bases between. CDR1 WSHSY and CDR2 SAAADI come from the germline V gene. This CDR3 contains 11 residues. The CDR3 is CASTNGYGYTF. As DNA, the CDR3 is TGCGCCAGCACTAACGGCTATGGCTACACCTTC.

The chain joins TRBV25-1 to TRBJ1-2; D unclear. Trimming shortened V by 1 base and J by 2 bases, and 14 bases separated the two germline ends. This CDR3 region has 16 residues. Germline assignment: CDR1 MGHDK and CDR2 SYGVNS. The CDR3, as DNA: TGTGCCAGCAGTGAATTGCGGGGTGTAGGGAACTATGGCTACACCTTC. Its protein product is CASSELRGVGNYGYTF.

This clone was seen once. Here the CDR3 reads CASSLASGRDTDTQYF. DNA of the CDR3: TGTGCCAGCAGCTTAGCGTCGGGTCGCGACACAGATACGCAGTATTTT. The rearrangement links TRBV7-8 to TRBJ2-3; D gene unclear. CDR3 length equals 16 residues. Germline CDR1 SGHVS, CDR2 FQNEAQ. V shed 0 bases and J shed 2 bases, with 12 bases lying between them.

The chain has TRBV23-1 and TRBJ2-2; 12 bases line up with TRBD2. TRBV23-1 is treated as an ORF (open reading frame) with a function not yet certain. V was pared by 2 bases and J by 5 bases, with 6 bases of the junction left unmatched. The CDR3 is 17 amino acids. The CDR3 region has the DNA TGCGCCAGCAGTCAACCTGGAACTAGCGGGGGGACCGGGGAGCTGTTTTTT. It translates to CASSQPGTSGGTGELFF.

The V gene is TRBV19, the J gene TRBJ2-2; the match to TRBD1 covers 7 bases. V was clipped by 6 bases and J by 1 base; unmatched bases: 2. The CDR3 sequence is 14 residues long. CDR1 and CDR2 (germline): LNHDA, SQIVND (reference sequence). The CDR3 DNA reads as TGTGCCAGTAGACGGACAGGGAACACCGGGGAGCTGTTTTTT. Translated: CASRRTGNTGELFF.

This clone was observed a single time. The genes are TRBV28 and TRBJ1-5; tentative D call: TRBD1 (6 bases). Germline CDR1 and CDR2: MDHEN and SYDVKM. Trimming removed 11 bases at V and 0 bases at J, with 14 bases between. This CDR3 is 14 amino acids long. The chain's CDR3 is CAAGGPYSNQPQHF. CDR3 nucleotide sequence: TGTGCCGCGGGGGGGCCTTATAGCAATCAGCCCCAGCATTTT.

The chain carries TRBV27 and TRBJ1-2; 7 bases line up with TRBD1. CDR1 and CDR2 (germline): MNHEY, SMNVEV (reference sequence). CDR3 size: 15 residues. V lost 6 bases, J lost 4 bases, and 11 bases stayed unmatched. The CDR3 protein is CASSLARDRAYGYTF. The CDR3 region has the DNA TGTGCCAGCAGCTTAGCTAGAGACAGGGCCTATGGCTACACCTTC.

This chain links TRBV6-6 with TRBJ2-7; perhaps TRBD2 as D (6 bases). CDR1 and CDR2 from the germline V gene are MNHNY and SVGAGI (reference sequence). The CDR3 is 15 amino acids. Trimming stripped 0 bases from V and 0 bases from J, with 9 bases between. The CDR3 is CASSYSAGSSYEQYF. The DNA of the CDR3 is TGTGCCAGCAGTTACTCGGCGGGGAGCTCCTACGAGCAGTACTTC.

This chain uses TRBV19 with TRBJ1-5; possible D gene TRBD1, 5 bases. V was cut by 5 bases and J by 0 bases, with 11 bases left in between. The CDR3 totals 15 residues. Germline V gene sequence: CDR1 LNHDA, CDR2 SQIVND (reference sequence). CDR3 nucleotide sequence: TGTGCCAGTAGTCTGGTCGGGGGTAGCAATCAGCCCCAGCATTTT. This sequence encodes CASSLVGGSNQPQHF.

V gene TRBV10-3 combines with J gene TRBJ2-1; possibly TRBD1 for D (6 bases). V was shortened by 6 bases and J by 1 base, with 16 bases between the two germline ends. The germline gives CDR1 ENHRY, CDR2 SYGVKD. The CDR3 loop spans 16 amino acids. The CDR3 loop is CAIRPEQGRSYNEQFF. The CDR3 DNA is TGTGCCATCAGACCCGAACAGGGCAGGTCCTACAATGAGCAGTTCTTC.

This clone was found once. The chain recombines TRBV5-8 with TRBJ1-1; 9 nucleotides match TRBD1. CDR1 and CDR2 (germline): SGHTS, YDEGEE. With 0 bases clipped from V and 13 bases from J, the junction kept 10 bases outside the gene matches. The CDR3 runs to 14 residues. The CDR3, as DNA: TGTGCCAGCAGCTTGGCAGTGACAGGGGGACGGGGTTTCTTT. Protein: CASSLAVTGGRGFF.

CDR3: CASSSRDYGYTF. The DNA of the CDR3 is TGTGCCAGCAGTTCCAGGGACTATGGCTACACCTTC. This rearrangement joins TRBV12-3 or TRBV12-4 to TRBJ1-2; perhaps TRBD1 as D (5 bases). The CDR3 runs 12 residues. Trimming stripped 4 bases from V and 3 bases from J, with 6 bases between.

This clone has only a few counts. The rearrangement links TRBV19 to TRBJ2-3; tentatively, D is TRBD2 (6 bases). The CDR3 is made up of 18 amino acids. Germline CDR1 LNHDA, CDR2 SQIVND (reference sequence). V lost 3 bases and J 1 base, leaving 20 bases between the germline ends. CDR3 sequence: CASSIGWRRGGGTDTQYF. As DNA, the CDR3 is TGTGCCAGTAGTATTGGGTGGAGGAGGGGAGGAGGCACAGATACGCAGTATTTT.

V is TRBV21-1 and J is TRBJ2-7; the DNA was not compared with TRBD2, the D call given in the table. TRBV21-1 is recorded as a pseudogene. The CDR3 loop spans 15 amino acids. The CDR3 here is CASSKLGGTNYEQYV. The CDR3 coding sequence is TGTGCCAGCAGCAAACTGGGGGGGACAAACTACGAGCAGTACGTC.